These 18 T cell receptor beta chains were sequenced from one sample in a study of identifying expanded T cells in peripheral blood. Clones were read by immunoSEQ multiplex PCR, and TCRdb kept only the in-frame ones, dropping some. The table has around 85,000 clones, about 91% seen once. Sequenced sample: blood. The receptors shown here come from a person between 18 and 70 years old in good health.

This clone was recorded only once. One junction end disagrees with the germline gene, perhaps due to a read error. The chain couples TRBV13 to TRBJ2-3; 10 positions match TRBD2. CDR3 length: 14 amino acids. Germline V gene sequence: CDR1 PRHDT, CDR2 FYEKMQ (reference sequence). CDR3 sequence: CASRLAGGRYTQYF. The CDR3 DNA is TGTGCCAGCAGGTTAGCGGGGGGCAGATATACGCAGTATTTT.

This sequence joins TRBV28 and TRBJ2-7; D remains ambiguous. The CDR3 has 13 amino acids. Trimming took 2 bases from V and 7 from J, leaving 12 bases between them. The V gene's germline CDR1 is MDHEN and CDR2 SYDVKM. CDR3 loop: CASSLNSPTEQYF. Here the CDR3 DNA reads TGTGCCAGCAGTTTAAACTCACCGACGGAGCAGTACTTC.

The chain couples TRBV2 to TRBJ2-5; 8 nucleotides align to TRBD1. Losses at the gene ends were 8 bases for V and 2 bases for J; bases not matched to a gene: 13. The CDR3 is 16 residues long. CDR1 and CDR2 (germline): SNHLY, FYNNEI. This CDR3 reads CASGGTGTGRQETQYF. The CDR3 DNA reads TGTGCCAGCGGGGGCACCGGGACAGGTAGACAAGAGACCCAGTACTTC.

This clone was observed a single time. V usage is TRBV2 and J usage is TRBJ2-5; D is perhaps TRBD2 (7 bases). The germline CDR1 and CDR2 sequences are SNHLY and FYNNEI. The CDR3 is made up of 15 amino acids. V dropped 6 bases and J dropped 5 bases, with 19 bases sitting between them. In DNA form, the CDR3 reads TGTGCCAGCAGGGGCAGGGGAGCGGGAAGCGAGACCCAGTACTTC. Amino acid sequence: CASRGRGAGSETQYF.

This clone was detected only a few times. This chain's CDR3 is CASRSDRGHYGYTF. The CDR3 DNA reads TGTGCCAGCAGATCTGACAGGGGACACTATGGCTACACCTTC. This chain links TRBV28 with TRBJ1-2, with 8 bases matching TRBD1. The CDR3 spans 14 residues. CDR1 is MDHEN, CDR2 SYDVKM, per germline. Germline trimming cut 6 bases from V and 3 bases from J; bases unmatched to any gene: 6.

The table lists this clone with a count of one. The chain couples TRBV5-4 to TRBJ2-7; TRBD1 matches at 12 bases. Germline V CDR1 and CDR2: SGHNT, YYREEE (reference sequence). The CDR3 is 16 residues long. With V trimmed by 4 bases and J by 4 bases, 9 bases remained unmatched. CDR3 coding DNA: TGTGCCAGCAGCGCGACCGGGACAGGGGGCATTTACGAGCAGTACTTC. As protein: CASSATGTGGIYEQYF.

This chain uses TRBV10-3 with TRBJ2-1; possibly TRBD2 for D (5 bases). V shed 10 bases and J shed 5 bases, with 18 bases lying between them. Germline lookup yields CDR1 ENHRY and CDR2 SYGVKD. CDR3 length equals 14 residues. For the CDR3, the DNA is TGTGCCACCAGATTCCGGGGAGAGAACAATGAGCAGTTCTTC. Translating gives CATRFRGENNEQFF.

The chain couples TRBV6-5 to TRBJ1-2; TRBD1 matches 10 bases. The CDR3 contains 16 residues. From germline, CDR1 is MNHEY and CDR2 SVGAGI. Germline trimming cut 3 bases from V and 7 bases from J; bases unmatched to any gene: 11. The CDR3 here is CASSYDSPGQGSGYTF. The CDR3 DNA reads TGTGCCAGCAGTTATGATTCGCCGGGACAGGGGAGTGGCTACACCTTC.

The rearrangement joins TRBV7-8 to TRBJ1-5, with a possible D match to TRBD1 (5 bases). The V and J ends lost 5 bases and 2 bases respectively, with 16 bases between them. The germline CDR1 and CDR2 sequences are SGHVS and FQNEAQ. The CDR3 is made up of 16 amino acids. CDR3 in amino acids: CASSPLGGFGNQPQHF. DNA for the CDR3: TGTGCCAGCAGCCCCCTCGGGGGTTTCGGCAATCAGCCCCAGCATTTT.

J is TRBJ2-7 and V is TRBV19; 8 bases fit TRBD2. The V and J ends lost 4 bases and 2 bases, in that order; junction bases with no gene match: 10. The CDR3 covers 16 residues. CDR1 LNHDA and CDR2 SQIVND come from the germline V gene (reference sequence). The CDR3 is CASSNALRGGAYEQYF. CDR3 DNA: TGTGCCAGTAGTAATGCCCTCCGGGGGGGGGCCTACGAGCAGTACTTC.

This chain connects TRBV6-4 to TRBJ2-5; D is undetermined. From germline, CDR1 is MRHNA and CDR2 SNTAGT. The CDR3 is 13 residues long. V was trimmed by 5 bases and J by 2 bases, leaving 9 bases between them. CDR3 residues: CASSRTSQETQYF. CDR3 sequence (DNA): TGTGCCAGCAGTCGCACTTCACAAGAGACCCAGTACTTC.

J is TRBJ2-3 and V is TRBV7-3; the match to TRBD1 covers 7 bases. The length of the CDR3 is 15 residues. From germline, CDR1 is SGHTA and CDR2 FQGTGA. Unmatched junction bases numbered 11, after V lost 5 bases and J lost 6 bases. The CDR3 DNA follows: TGTGCCAGCAGCCCAAGGGGGCAAGTCACCGATACGCAGTATTTT. It is translated as CASSPRGQVTDTQYF.

The chain has TRBV27 and TRBJ1-1; TRBD1 agrees at 11 bases. This CDR3 comprises 14 residues. CDR1 and CDR2 (germline): MNHEY, SMNVEV (reference sequence). Trimming at V came to 7 bases and at J to 7 bases, leaving 8 bases not matched to a gene. The CDR3 sequence is CASTADGTGGEAFF. As DNA, the CDR3 is TGTGCCAGCACCGCGGACGGGACAGGGGGTGAAGCTTTCTTT.

This clone was picked up one time. This chain links TRBV6-6 with TRBJ1-2, with D possibly TRBD1 on 5 matching bases. Looked up from germline, CDR1 is MNHNY and CDR2 is SVGAGI (reference sequence). The V end was cut by 2 bases, the J end by 4 bases, with 8 bases between. The CDR3 has 13 amino acids. CDR3 DNA sequence: TGTGCCAGCAGTTACCGGGGCGGCTATGGCTACACCTTC. It specifies CASSYRGGYGYTF.

V is TRBV5-6 and J is TRBJ1-2; tentative D call: TRBD1 (6 bases). This CDR3 comprises 14 residues. V was trimmed by 2 bases and J by 5 bases, leaving 13 bases between them. Germline V lookup: CDR1 SGHDT, CDR2 YYEEEE. The CDR3 loop is CASSFEQGAYGYTF. In DNA, the CDR3 is TGTGCCAGCAGCTTTGAACAGGGAGCTTATGGCTACACCTTC.

The chain couples TRBV2 to TRBJ1-1, with TRBD1 identical over 7 bases. The length of the CDR3 is 14 residues. The V segment lost 7 bases and the J segment 7 bases; nucleotides outside the gene matches: 12. CDR1 is SNHLY, CDR2 FYNNEI, per germline. CDR3 sequence: CASMRRGLANEAFF. In nucleotides, the CDR3 is TGTGCCAGCATGAGGAGGGGGCTCGCTAATGAAGCTTTCTTT.

The chain recombines TRBV5-4 with TRBJ2-1, with 11 positions matching TRBD2. The CDR3 has 15 amino acids. The V gene's germline CDR1 is SGHNT and CDR2 YYREEE (reference sequence). V trimming: 5 bases; J trimming: 6 bases; junction bases outside the gene matches: 7. The CDR3 sequence: CASSFTSGGLNEQFF. CDR3 nucleotides: TGTGCCAGCAGTTTCACTAGCGGGGGCCTCAATGAGCAGTTCTTC.

V gene TRBV7-9 combines with J gene TRBJ2-5, with a weak D call TRBD1 (6 bases). The germline CDR1 and CDR2 sequences are SEHNR and FQNEAQ (reference sequence). Trimming removed 2 bases at V and 3 bases at J, with 10 bases between. The CDR3 length is 14 residues. CDR3 region: CASSLRYREETQYF. The CDR3 DNA reads TGTGCCAGCAGCTTACGGTACAGGGAAGAGACCCAGTACTTC.